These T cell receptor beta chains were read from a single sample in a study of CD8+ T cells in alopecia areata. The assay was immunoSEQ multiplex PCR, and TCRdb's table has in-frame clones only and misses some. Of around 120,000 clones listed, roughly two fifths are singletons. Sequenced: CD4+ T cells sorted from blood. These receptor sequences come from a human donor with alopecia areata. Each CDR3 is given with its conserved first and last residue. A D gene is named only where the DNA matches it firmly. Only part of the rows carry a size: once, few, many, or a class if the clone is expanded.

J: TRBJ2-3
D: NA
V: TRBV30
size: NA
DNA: TGTGCCTGGAGTTCTTCCGGGAGTAATACAGATACGCAGTATTTT
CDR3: CAWSSSGSNTDTQYF

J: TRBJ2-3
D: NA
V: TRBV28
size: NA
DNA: TGTGCCAGCAGTTCGCCTCCCGGGACTCGGGCAGATACGCAGTATTTT
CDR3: CASSSPPGTRADTQYF

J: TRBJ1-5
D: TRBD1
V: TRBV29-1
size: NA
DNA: TGCAGCGTCCTGGACAGGGGCCAGCCCCAGCATTTT
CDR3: CSVLDRGQPQHF

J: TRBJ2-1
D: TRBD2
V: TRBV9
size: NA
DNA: TGTGCCAGCAGCGTAGTCCCAGCGGGGGCTTCCTACAATGAGCAGTTCTTC
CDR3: CASSVVPAGASYNEQFF

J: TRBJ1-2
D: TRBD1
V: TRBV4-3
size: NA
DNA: TGCGCCAGCAGCCAAGTCGTGGGACAGGGCTATGGCTACACCTTC
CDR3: CASSQVVGQGYGYTF

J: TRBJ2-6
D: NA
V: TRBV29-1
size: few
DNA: TGCAGCGTTGAACCTGTACAGGGCAACGTCCTGACTTTC
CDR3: CSVEPVQGNVLTF

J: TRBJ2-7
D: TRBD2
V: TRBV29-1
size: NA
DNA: TGCAGCGTAACCGGGACTACCACCTACGAGCAGTACTTC
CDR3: CSVTGTTTYEQYF

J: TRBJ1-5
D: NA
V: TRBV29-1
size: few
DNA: TGCAGCGTTGCCGGGGATCCCGATTATAGCAATCAGCCCCAGCATTTT
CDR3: CSVAGDPDYSNQPQHF

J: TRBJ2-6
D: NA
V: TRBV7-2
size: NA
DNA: TGTGCTCTTACTATTGGGGCCCTCTCTGGGGCCAACGTCCTGACTTTC
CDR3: CALTIGALSGANVLTF

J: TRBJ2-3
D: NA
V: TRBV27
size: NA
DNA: TGTGCCAGCAGTTTACCTGGCACAGATACGCAGTATTTT
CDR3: CASSLPGTDTQYF

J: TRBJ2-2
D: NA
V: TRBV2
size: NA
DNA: TGTGCCAGCAGTCTAGGACTAACCTTATCGAACACCGGGGAGCTGTTTTTT
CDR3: CASSLGLTLSNTGELFF

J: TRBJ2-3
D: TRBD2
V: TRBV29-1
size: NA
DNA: TGCAGCGTTACGACTAGCGGGAGCACAGATACGCAGTATTTT
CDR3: CSVTTSGSTDTQYF

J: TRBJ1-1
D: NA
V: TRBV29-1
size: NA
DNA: TGCAGCGTATTGGGGCAGATGAACACTGAAGCTTTCTTT
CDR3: CSVLGQMNTEAFF

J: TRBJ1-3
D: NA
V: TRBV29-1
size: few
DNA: TGCAGCGTTAGGCAATCTGGAAACACCATATATTTT
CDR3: CSVRQSGNTIYF

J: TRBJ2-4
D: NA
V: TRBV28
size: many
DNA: TGTGCCAGCAGTCCCCTAGGCCGCTTCGGGACTCCTCCCGCCATTCAGTACTTC
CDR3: CASSPLGRFGTPPAIQYF

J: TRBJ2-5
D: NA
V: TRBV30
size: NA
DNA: TGTGCCTGGAGTCGGCGCTCTCTGGAGACCCAGTACTTC
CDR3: CAWSRRSLETQYF

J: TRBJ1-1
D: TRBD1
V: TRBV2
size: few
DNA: TGTGCCAGCAGACGGGCCGGGACAGCCCTGTTGAACACTGAAGCTTTCTTT
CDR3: CASRRAGTALLNTEAFF

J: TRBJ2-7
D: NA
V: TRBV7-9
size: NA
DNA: TGTGCCAGCAGCTTTGGCGGGGCACCCTACGAGCAGTACTTC
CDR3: CASSFGGAPYEQYF

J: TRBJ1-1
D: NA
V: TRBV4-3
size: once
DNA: TGCGCCAGCAGCCTAACCAGGGGGAACACTGAAGCTTTCTTT
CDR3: CASSLTRGNTEAFF

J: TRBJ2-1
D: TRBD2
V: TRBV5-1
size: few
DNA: TGCGCCAGCAGCTTGGCCTTGACTAGCGGGACCCTCAATGAGCAGTTCTTC
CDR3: CASSLALTSGTLNEQFF

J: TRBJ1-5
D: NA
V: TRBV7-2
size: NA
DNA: TGTGCCAGCAGCTTAGTAATAGGGACACCGATGGCCCAGCATTTT
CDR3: CASSLVIGTPMAQHF

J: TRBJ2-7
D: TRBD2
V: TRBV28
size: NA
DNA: TGTGCCAGCAGCACCGGGACTAGCCCGGGCGAGCAGTACTTC
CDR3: CASSTGTSPGEQYF

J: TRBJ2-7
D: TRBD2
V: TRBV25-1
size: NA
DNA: TGTGCCAGCAGTGAAGGCGGCGGGGGGGTGCAGTACTTC
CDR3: CASSEGGGGVQYF

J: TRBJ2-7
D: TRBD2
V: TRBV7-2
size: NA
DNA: TGTGCCAGCAGCCCCCTTGTGGGACTAGGTTACGAGCAGTACTTC
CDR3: CASSPLVGLGYEQYF